The rows below give T cell receptor beta chains drawn from one sample of a study of T cell responses to AZD1222 COVID-19 vaccine. Generated by immunoSEQ multiplex PCR, the TCRdb table keeps only in-frame clones and is missing some. This sample has over 90,000 clones; 86% occur once, and the top ten carry approximately 5%. The starting material was peripheral blood, obtained on day 0 of AZD1222 vaccination. These receptor sequences come from an adult in good health. CDR3s include the opening cysteine and the closing phenylalanine or tryptophan. D genes are given only for firm matches. Clone sizes are given selectively: once, few, many, or a class where the clone is expanded.

v_call: TRBV25-1
d_call: .
j_call: TRBJ1-2
clone_size: .
cdr3_aa: CASSEPGAASYYGYTF

v_call: TRBV4-3
d_call: .
j_call: TRBJ1-5
clone_size: .
cdr3_aa: CASSQVTGYQPQHF

v_call: TRBV7-9
d_call: TRBD1
j_call: TRBJ1-1
clone_size: once
cdr3_aa: CASSRWNWTGDTEAFF

v_call: TRBV6-1
d_call: .
j_call: TRBJ1-6
clone_size: .
cdr3_aa: CASNVGSESPLHF

v_call: TRBV2
d_call: .
j_call: TRBJ1-1
clone_size: once
cdr3_aa: CASRSSYDTEAFF

v_call: TRBV9
d_call: .
j_call: TRBJ2-3
clone_size: .
cdr3_aa: CASSSEGGTDTQYF

v_call: TRBV21-1
d_call: .
j_call: TRBJ1-1
clone_size: .
cdr3_aa: CARWGGTEAFF

v_call: TRBV19
d_call: .
j_call: TRBJ1-2
clone_size: .
cdr3_aa: CASSMDSIYGYTF

v_call: TRBV3-1/TRBV3-2
d_call: .
j_call: TRBJ1-1
clone_size: .
cdr3_aa: CASSRKWAGDTEAFF

v_call: TRBV7-2
d_call: TRBD1
j_call: TRBJ2-3
clone_size: .
cdr3_aa: CASSFQGADTQYF

v_call: TRBV7-7
d_call: .
j_call: TRBJ2-1
clone_size: few
cdr3_aa: CASSPWTDHNEQFF

v_call: TRBV7-9
d_call: TRBD1
j_call: TRBJ1-2
clone_size: few
cdr3_aa: CASSSFPQGDYGYTF

v_call: TRBV4-2
d_call: .
j_call: TRBJ2-5
clone_size: once
cdr3_aa: CASSERQLETQYF

v_call: TRBV28
d_call: .
j_call: TRBJ2-7
clone_size: .
cdr3_aa: CASSLYSASYEQYF

v_call: TRBV7-3
d_call: .
j_call: TRBJ2-5
clone_size: .
cdr3_aa: CASSLIVLASPQETQYF

v_call: TRBV6-4
d_call: .
j_call: TRBJ2-3
clone_size: medium-sized
cdr3_aa: CASSDGGSDTQYF

v_call: TRBV27
d_call: TRBD2
j_call: TRBJ2-3
clone_size: .
cdr3_aa: CASSPRTSRFTDTQYF

v_call: TRBV30
d_call: .
j_call: TRBJ1-5
clone_size: once
cdr3_aa: CAWSGGVMQPQHF

v_call: TRBV19
d_call: .
j_call: TRBJ2-5
clone_size: .
cdr3_aa: CASSISPAQETQYF

v_call: TRBV5-1
d_call: .
j_call: TRBJ1-1
clone_size: .
cdr3_aa: CASSLELDTEAFF

v_call: TRBV24-1
d_call: .
j_call: TRBJ1-1
clone_size: .
cdr3_aa: CATSEAGVNTEAFF

v_call: TRBV5-1
d_call: .
j_call: TRBJ2-1
clone_size: .
cdr3_aa: CASSLSPVGLGAANEQFF

v_call: TRBV5-1
d_call: TRBD1
j_call: TRBJ1-3
clone_size: .
cdr3_aa: CASSPYGDSRSSGNTIYF

v_call: TRBV27
d_call: .
j_call: TRBJ2-3
clone_size: .
cdr3_aa: CASRRLGMSTDTQYF